This entry lists 13 T cell receptor beta chains sequenced from one sample in a study of T-cell memory formation after mild COVID-19. TCRdb ran MiXCR on the 5' RACE reads and lists one entry per CDR3 protein. The data contain roughly 450,000 distinct CDR3 sequences, 15% to 20% of them singletons. Input material: PBMCs or a T cell subset sorted from them (not recorded which). The receptors here all came from an adult woman who had mild COVID-19 (a few samples of this study predate the infection). Cell type and time point are not known.

This clonotype was picked up a small number of times. This chain joins TRBV10-3 and TRBJ2-5, with D uncertain. Germline V gene data show CDR1 as ENHRY and CDR2 as SYGVKD. The CDR3 sequence is 13 residues long. V shed 7 bases and J shed 3 bases, with 12 bases lying between them. The CDR3 is CAINVRREETQYF. In DNA, the CDR3 is TGTGCCATCAATGTTCGGCGAGAAGAGACCCAGTACTTC.

This chain joins TRBV27 and TRBJ2-3; 15 nucleotides align to TRBD2. The V segment lost 5 bases and the J segment 6 bases; nucleotides outside the gene matches: 9. The CDR3 totals 17 residues. In germline, CDR1 is MNHEY, CDR2 SMNVEV (reference sequence). This CDR3 is CASSDFGLAGGWDTQYF. For the CDR3, the DNA is TGTGCCAGCAGTGACTTTGGACTAGCGGGAGGGTGGGATACGCAGTATTTT.

V gene TRBV21-1 combines with J gene TRBJ2-7; the table's D call, TRBD2, has no DNA check behind it. TRBV21-1 is a pseudogene segment. This CDR3 spans 19 amino acids. As DNA, the CDR3 is TGTGCCAGCAGCAAAGAATGTGTTCCGGGACTAGGCTACACCTACGAGCAGTACTTC. It translates to CASSKECVPGLGYTYEQYF.

This chain joins TRBV27 and TRBJ1-5; D possibly corresponds to TRBD1 (6 bases). This CDR3 region has 15 residues. Looked up from germline, CDR1 is MNHEY and CDR2 is SMNVEV (reference sequence). Trimming cost V 5 bases and J 3 bases, with 14 bases left between them. CDR3 protein: CASSPGGAYNQPQHF. The CDR3 DNA sequence: TGTGCCAGCAGTCCCGGGGGGGCATACAATCAGCCCCAGCATTTT.

A few counts support this clonotype. The CDR3 loop reads CASSWGQGETQYF. The CDR3 region has the DNA TGCGCCAGCAGCTGGGGACAGGGAGAGACCCAGTACTTC. The chain carries TRBV5-1 and TRBJ2-5; 9 bases fit TRBD1. The CDR3 extends over 13 amino acids. Per the germline V gene, CDR1 is SGHRS and CDR2 is YFSETQ. The ends lost 3 bases at V and 4 bases at J; junction bases unmatched: 1.

This clonotype was counted at least ten times. The chain links TRBV20-1 to TRBJ2-7, with a weak D call TRBD1 (5 bases). Germline V CDR1 and CDR2: DFQATT, SNEGSKA (reference sequence). The CDR3 is 12 amino acids. V lost 5 bases and J 3 bases, leaving 11 bases between the germline ends. This CDR3 is CSAGQDSYEQYF. The CDR3 DNA follows: TGCAGTGCTGGACAAGACAGCTACGAGCAGTACTTC.

This clonotype occurred a few times. The rearrangement uses TRBV12-3 or TRBV12-4 and TRBJ1-4, with D maybe TRBD1 (6 bases). This CDR3 is 14 amino acids long. Trimming removed 3 bases from V and 8 bases from J, with 13 bases in between. The DNA for the CDR3 is TGTGCCAGCAGTTTGGGGCAGGGGACGGAAAAACTGTTTTTT. Amino acids: CASSLGQGTEKLFF.

The genes are TRBV12-3 or TRBV12-4 and TRBJ2-7; D perhaps matches TRBD2 (7 bases). There are 14 residues in the CDR3. Trimming left V 3 bases short and J 5 bases short, with 14 bases between. CDR3 region: CASSFGLGGDEQYF. In nucleotides, the CDR3 is TGTGCCAGCAGTTTTGGTCTAGGGGGGGACGAGCAGTACTTC.

The genes are TRBV7-3 and TRBJ2-2; TRBD1 aligns across 7 bases. V lost 8 bases and J lost 0; bases outside the gene matches: 3. Germline V gene sequence: CDR1 SGHTA, CDR2 FQGTGA. CDR3 length equals 14 residues. CDR3 bases: TGTGCCAGCGGGGACAGCTCGAACACCGGGGAGCTGTTTTTT. It specifies CASGDSSNTGELFF.

This chain connects TRBV6-5 to TRBJ2-1; the D gene could be TRBD1 or TRBD2 (6 bases each). V was pared by 6 bases and J by 6 bases, with 12 bases between. Germline V gene data show CDR1 as MNHEY and CDR2 as SVGAGI. This CDR3 spans 13 amino acids. The CDR3 nucleotides are TGTGCCAGCAGATTCCGGGGGCTCAATGAGCAGTTCTTC. Translation: CASRFRGLNEQFF.

The chain combines TRBV15 with TRBJ1-1; perhaps TRBD1 as D (5 bases). This CDR3 region has 13 residues. The germline gives CDR1 LNHNV, CDR2 YYDKDF (reference sequence). V dropped 4 bases and J dropped 5 bases, with 11 bases sitting between them. The CDR3 sequence: CATSIRGETEAFF. CDR3 DNA sequence: TGTGCCACCAGCATAAGGGGCGAGACTGAAGCTTTCTTT.

This clonotype was seen a handful of times. The V call is TRBV5-1, the J call TRBJ2-1; the match to TRBD2 covers 7 bases. CDR3 size: 14 residues. The germline CDR1 and CDR2 sequences are SGHRS and YFSETQ. Trimming cost V 1 base and J 7 bases; bases outside gene matches: 5. The CDR3 DNA sequence: TGCGCCAGCAGCTTGTTCAGGGAGGGGAATGAGCAGTTCTTC. It encodes CASSLFREGNEQFF.

V is TRBV5-6 and J is TRBJ2-6, with TRBD1 identical over 9 bases. In germline, CDR1 is SGHDT, CDR2 YYEEEE. The V segment lost 5 bases and the J segment 0 bases; nucleotides outside the gene matches: 9. The CDR3 sequence is 18 residues long. The CDR3 DNA reads TGTGCCAGCAGATTATCCGGGACAGGGACCTCTGGGGCCAACGTCCTGACTTTC. Translated: CASRLSGTGTSGANVLTF.